A single sample is the source of the 19 T cell receptor beta chains below, sequenced in a study of OX40 agonist ivuxolimab in advanced cancers. Assay: immunoSEQ multiplex PCR; the TCRdb copy retains only in-frame clones and omits some. The sample lists 50,000 to 65,000 clones; approximately 80% were seen once. Sequencing used CD4+ or CD8+ T cells sorted from blood, obtained in a trial of the OX40 agonist ivuxolimab. The receptors come from an adult with an advanced solid tumor such as melanoma, head and neck, liver or kidney cancer.

The chain uses TRBV11-2 and TRBJ1-6; 7 nucleotides agree with TRBD1. V dropped 6 bases and J dropped 0; count of bases not matched to a gene: 8. The CDR3 totals 17 residues. Germline loops: CDR1 SGHAT, CDR2 FQNNGV. As DNA, the CDR3 is TGTGCCAGCAGATCCCTCAGGGGGAGCTCCTATAATTCACCCCTCCACTTT. It translates to CASRSLRGSSYNSPLHF.

The chain joins TRBV19 to TRBJ1-1, with D maybe TRBD1 (5 bases). V lost 3 bases to trimming and J lost 6 bases, with 11 bases between them. Germline V gene lookup returns CDR1 LNHDA and CDR2 SQIVND (reference sequence). The CDR3 spans 13 residues. CDR3 bases: TGTGCCAGTAGTATGGGTGCGGGACCTGAAGCTTTCTTT. Its protein is CASSMGAGPEAFF.

V and J are TRBV5-6 and TRBJ1-3; D not certain. CDR1 is SGHDT and CDR2 is YYEEEE in the germline V gene. V gave up 4 bases and J gave up 0 bases, with 11 bases separating them. The CDR3 contains 15 residues. The CDR3 loop is CASSPSDFSGNTIYF. The CDR3 DNA follows: TGTGCCAGCAGCCCATCGGACTTCTCTGGAAACACCATATATTTT.

V usage is TRBV11-3 and J usage is TRBJ1-1; possibly TRBD1 for D (6 bases). Germline V gene lookup returns CDR1 SGHNT and CDR2 YENEEA. Trimming left V 6 bases short and J 6 bases short, with 11 bases between. The CDR3 totals 12 residues. Written as DNA, the CDR3 is TGTGCCAGCAGTCCGGGGGGGCCTGAAGCTTTCTTT. This sequence encodes CASSPGGPEAFF. Looking up the rest from reference TRBV11-3 and TRBJ1-1 gives the full variable domain: EAGVVQSPRYKIIEKKQPVAFWCNPISGHNTLYWYLQNLGQGPELLIRYENEEAVDDSQLPKDRFSAERLKGVDSTLKIQPAELGDSAVYLCASSPGGPEAFFGQGTRLTVV.

The J gene is TRBJ2-7, the V gene TRBV5-1; D is perhaps TRBD2 (6 bases). CDR3 length: 12 amino acids. V shed 4 bases and J shed 3 bases, with 8 bases lying between them. CDR1 SGHRS and CDR2 YFSETQ come from the germline V gene. The CDR3 coding sequence is TGCGCCAGCAGCCCGGGGGTCTACGAGCAGTACTTC. It yields the protein CASSPGVYEQYF.

CDR3 in amino acids: CASSSRLFPSDRYTF. CDR3 DNA: TGTGCCAGCAGTTCAAGACTTTTCCCCTCCGATAGGTACACCTTC. J is TRBJ1-2 and V is TRBV6-7; D is ambiguous. TRBV6-7 is placed among ORFs of uncertain function. The CDR3 runs to 15 residues. V was cut by 4 bases and J by 11 bases, with 23 bases left in between.

This clone was seen just once. This chain joins TRBV5-1 and TRBJ2-3; 10 positions agree with TRBD2. The CDR3 has 18 residues. V dropped 0 bases and J dropped 0; count of bases not matched to a gene: 7. The germline V gene encodes CDR1 SGHRS and CDR2 YFSETQ. The CDR3 reads CASSLDLAGAASTDTQYF. As DNA, the CDR3 is TGCGCCAGCAGCTTGGATCTAGCGGGGGCCGCTAGCACAGATACGCAGTATTTT.

The CDR3 nucleotides read TGCGCCACTAAACTAGCGGGGGACACCGGGGAGCTGTTTTTT. It codes for CATKLAGDTGELFF. The chain couples TRBV10-1 to TRBJ2-2; 11 bases are shared with TRBD2. CDR3 length equals 14 residues. Germline V gene sequence: CDR1 WNHNN, CDR2 SYGVQD (reference sequence). V was clipped by 10 bases and J by 3 bases; unmatched bases: 4.

The rearrangement uses TRBV15 and TRBJ1-2, with TRBD1 matching 7 bases. The CDR3 is 15 residues long. From germline, CDR1 is LNHNV and CDR2 YYDKDF (reference sequence). The V gene end was trimmed by 1 base and the J gene end by 6 bases; junction bases not matched to a gene: 8. The CDR3 loop reads CATSRVDREGDGYTF. CDR3 nucleotide sequence: TGTGCCACCAGCAGAGTTGACAGGGAGGGTGATGGCTACACCTTC.

The chain joins TRBV7-8 to TRBJ2-6; D is possibly TRBD1 (6 bases). The CDR3 is 15 residues long. Trimming cost V 6 bases and J 4 bases, with 13 bases left between them. Germline CDR1 reads SGHVS; CDR2 reads FQNEAQ. CDR3 in amino acids: CASRRTGIGANVLTF. The CDR3 nucleotides are TGTGCCAGCAGAAGAACAGGGATAGGGGCCAACGTCCTGACTTTC.

This clone turned up a few times. The chain couples TRBV2 to TRBJ2-5; perhaps TRBD2 as D (7 bases). Deletions cut 7 bases from V and 7 bases from J, with 22 bases between. Per the germline V gene, CDR1 is SNHLY and CDR2 is FYNNEI. The length of the CDR3 is 15 residues. The CDR3, as DNA: TGTGCCAGCATTCAAACTGGGGCGGGGGCACGGACCCAGTACTTC. This codes for CASIQTGAGARTQYF. Variable domain in full (rest from reference TRBV2 and TRBJ2-5): EPEVTQTPSHQVTQMGQEVILRCVPISNHLYFYWYRQILGQKVEFLVSFYNNEISEKSEIFDDQFSVERPDGSNFTLKIRSTKLEDSAMYFCASIQTGAGARTQYFGPGTRLLVL.

This chain uses TRBV6-5 with TRBJ1-2; 9 bases agree with TRBD1. CDR3 size: 15 residues. From germline, CDR1 is MNHEY and CDR2 SVGAGI. V trimming: 5 bases; J trimming: 3 bases; junction bases outside the gene matches: 7. For the CDR3, the DNA is TGTGCCAGCAGTGCCCCGGGACAGGGTCACTATGGCTACACCTTC. Its protein product is CASSAPGQGHYGYTF.

This rearrangement joins TRBV5-6 to TRBJ1-2; maybe TRBD1 (6 bases). The V gene's germline CDR1 is SGHDT and CDR2 YYEEEE. The CDR3 sequence is 15 residues long. V was shortened by 0 bases and J by 0 bases, with 9 bases between the two germline ends. The CDR3 protein is CASSLADRANYGYTF. The CDR3 nucleotides are TGTGCCAGCAGCTTGGCGGACAGAGCTAACTATGGCTACACCTTC.

This chain joins TRBV11-3 and TRBJ2-7; 9 nucleotides match TRBD1. Per germline, CDR1 SGHNT and CDR2 YENEEA. The trim removed 5 bases at V and 2 bases at J, leaving 7 bases unmatched. The CDR3 length is 15 residues. The CDR3 region is CASSPRTGEAYEQYF. The CDR3 region has the DNA TGTGCCAGCAGCCCCAGGACAGGGGAAGCCTACGAGCAGTACTTC.

The V gene is TRBV6-1, the J gene TRBJ1-4; D not resolved. CDR3 length: 18 residues. Trimming took 1 base from V and 0 from J, leaving 15 bases between them. Germline V gene data show CDR1 as MNHNS and CDR2 as SASEGT. This CDR3 reads CASSEGPLSPTTNEKLFF. The CDR3 DNA follows: TGTGCCAGCAGTGAAGGGCCGCTCTCCCCAACAACTAATGAAAAACTGTTTTTT.

The genes are TRBV2 and TRBJ1-2; TRBD1 agrees at 7 bases. The germline CDR1 and CDR2 sequences are SNHLY and FYNNEI. The ends lost 2 bases at V and 8 bases at J; junction bases unmatched: 11. This CDR3 region has 15 residues. CDR3 bases: TGTGCCAGCAGTGAAAGGGGGGACAGCTTGCGAGGCTACACCTTC. Translating it yields CASSERGDSLRGYTF.

The chain combines TRBV28 with TRBJ1-1; no clear D gene. Germline V CDR1 and CDR2: MDHEN, SYDVKM. V dropped 10 bases and J dropped 5 bases, with 17 bases sitting between them. CDR3 size: 13 residues. Here the CDR3 reads CATLNPGGTEAFF. The DNA for the CDR3 is TGTGCCACCCTAAATCCGGGAGGGACTGAAGCTTTCTTT.

CDR3 DNA: TGTGCCAGCAGCAAAGTTGGGGAACCCTACGAGCAGTACTTC. Translated, it gives CASSKVGEPYEQYF. The chain couples TRBV21-1 to TRBJ2-7. TRBV21-1 is recorded as a pseudogene. The CDR3 sequence is 14 residues long.

The chain employs TRBV5-5 and TRBJ1-1, with TRBD1 matching over 9 bases. CDR3 size: 16 residues. Germline CDR1 SGHKS, CDR2 YYEKEE (reference sequence). The V segment lost 4 bases and the J segment 5 bases; nucleotides outside the gene matches: 12. The CDR3 here is CASSTGTGSGRTEAFF. Written as DNA, the CDR3 is TGTGCCAGCAGCACCGGGACAGGGAGTGGTAGAACTGAAGCTTTCTTT.